These T cell receptor beta chains were read from a single sample in a study of blood T cells in healthy people across ages. TCRdb independently ran MiXCR on the 5' RACE reads; one entry per CDR3 protein. Of about 2 million distinct CDR3 sequences in the sample, around half were seen once. The sequencing sample was made of blood. Receptors originate from a woman aged 35 to 49 in good health. Both conserved end residues are part of each CDR3. Each record gives: J gene, clone size, V gene, D gene, CDR3 DNA, CDR3 protein. A D gene is named only where the DNA matches it firmly. Not every row has a clone size; where given, it reads once, few, many or a size class.

>TRBJ2-7|.|TRBV15|.
TGTGCCACCAGCGGGATAGCGGAAACCTACGAGCAGTACTTC
CATSGIAETYEQYF
>TRBJ2-7|.|TRBV6-5|.
TGTGCCAGCAGGCGGCCCCCCTACGAGCAGTACTTC
CASRRPPYEQYF
>TRBJ2-5|.|TRBV2|.
TGTGCCAGCGGCCTTTCCGAGGTTACGAGGGAGACCCAGTACTTC
CASGLSEVTRETQYF
>TRBJ1-6|.|TRBV7-2|.
TGTGCCAGCAGCGGGACGACCGGGGGTTCACCCCTCCACTTT
CASSGTTGGSPLHF
>TRBJ2-3|.|TRBV9|TRBD2
TGTGCCAGCAGCGTAGAACTAGCGGGGCCCCGAAGGGCAGATACGCAGTATTTT
CASSVELAGPRRADTQYF
>TRBJ2-5|few|TRBV7-2|.
TGTGCCAGCAGCTCTGCGAGGGGAGGCGAGACCCAGTACTTC
CASSSARGGETQYF
>TRBJ2-1|.|TRBV20-1|.
TGCAGTGCTAGACCCCCGGGGGGCTGCTCCTACAATGAGCAGTTCTTC
CSARPPGGCSYNEQFF
>TRBJ1-2|.|TRBV2|.
TGTGCCGGCAGTGGATTCGGTAACGGGGGAAACTATGGCTACACCTTC
CAGSGFGNGGNYGYTF
>TRBJ1-4|.|TRBV12-3/TRBV12-4|TRBD1
TGTGCCAGCAGTCATACGGACAGGGGGCTTGGGGGTAATGAAAAACTGTTTTTT
CASSHTDRGLGGNEKLFF
>TRBJ1-2|few|TRBV7-2|.
TGTGCCAGCAGCTTAGTTTCTGGCCAAGTGCTAATTAACTATGGCTACACCTTC
CASSLVSGQVLINYGYTF
>TRBJ2-6|.|TRBV4-3|TRBD1
TGCGCCAGCAACCAAGGGACAGCGGCCTCTGGGGCCAACGTCCTGACTTTC
CASNQGTAASGANVLTF
>TRBJ2-6|few|TRBV12-3/TRBV12-4|TRBD2
TGTGCCAGCAGGCCAGCTAGCGGGGGGTTCTCTGGGGCCAACGTCCTGACTTTC
CASRPASGGFSGANVLTF
>TRBJ2-5|.|TRBV28|TRBD1
TGTGCCAGCAGTCCGGGACAGTCAGCCAAAGAGACCCAGTACTTC
CASSPGQSAKETQYF
>TRBJ2-5|.|TRBV20-1|.
TGCAGTGCCCGGGCTTCAGGCTCGCTAGCCGTCCAAGAGACCCAGTACTTC
CSARASGSLAVQETQYF
>TRBJ1-1|.|TRBV29-1|.
TGCAGCGCCTCGACAGGAGGGGACACTGAAGCTTTCTTT
CSASTGGDTEAFF
>TRBJ1-2|.|TRBV3-1|.
TGTGCCAGCAACCAGGGTAACTATGGCTACACCTTC
CASNQGNYGYTF
>TRBJ2-5|few|TRBV29-1|TRBD2
TGCAGCGCCGGGCGGGGGGTTAGAGAGACCCAGTACTTC
CSAGRGVRETQYF
>TRBJ1-5|few|TRBV4-1|TRBD1
TGCGCCAGCAGCCAACATGACAGGGGTTCCAATCAGCCCCAGCATTTT
CASSQHDRGSNQPQHF
>TRBJ1-6|.|TRBV7-9|.
TGTGCCAGCAGCTTGGGGGGAATCAATAATTCACCCCTCCACTTT
CASSLGGINNSPLHF
>TRBJ2-1|once|TRBV20-1|TRBD2
TGCAGTGCCTCGGGACTAGCGGGGTCCAACTCCTACAATGAGCAGTTCTTC
CSASGLAGSNSYNEQFF
>TRBJ2-1|.|TRBV6-2/TRBV6-3|.
TGTGCCAGCAGTGACGCCCATGAGCAGTTCTTC
CASSDAHEQFF
>TRBJ2-5|.|TRBV7-9|.
TGTGCCAACAGCCCTCATATGTACCAAGAGACCCAGTACTTC
CANSPHMYQETQYF
>TRBJ1-5|.|TRBV5-6|.
TGTGCCAGCAGCTTGAAGGGATATAGCAATCAGCCCCAGCATTTT
CASSLKGYSNQPQHF
>TRBJ2-7|few|TRBV27|.
TGTGCCAGCAGTTTACCCGGGGTGACTAGGGGCCCAAGGGAGCAGTACTTC
CASSLPGVTRGPREQYF
>TRBJ2-5|.|TRBV28|.
TGTGCCGGCAGTTTGAGGAGGACCCAGTACTTC
CAGSLRRTQYF
>TRBJ2-3|.|TRBV4-1|TRBD1
TGCGCCAGCAGCCAATCCCTGACAGGGGTAACAGATACGCAGTATTTT
CASSQSLTGVTDTQYF
>TRBJ1-4|few|TRBV9|.
TGTGCCAGCAGCGATAACGAGGGTACTAATGAAAAACTGTTTTTT
CASSDNEGTNEKLFF
>TRBJ1-2|.|TRBV5-1|.
TGCGCCAGCAGCTACCCAGGGTCTAGCTATGGCTACACCTTC
CASSYPGSSYGYTF
>TRBJ2-3|.|TRBV7-9|TRBD2
TGTGCCAGCAGCCCGGAAGACGGGGAGCGGGGGTTATACACAGATACGCAGTATTTT
CASSPEDGERGLYTDTQYF
>TRBJ2-3|few|TRBV7-2|TRBD1
TGTGCCAGCAGCTACCTTCCCACAGGGGGCTCGACAGATACGCAGTATTTT
CASSYLPTGGSTDTQYF
>TRBJ2-5|few|TRBV7-2|.
TGTGCCAGCAGTTTGGGTGGGCAGGCAGAGACCCAGTACTTC
CASSLGGQAETQYF
>TRBJ2-4|once|TRBV6-1|.
TGTGCCAGCAGTGCCGACAGGCCCCGGAATGGGGACATTCAGTACTTC
CASSADRPRNGDIQYF
>TRBJ2-3|.|TRBV6-6|.
TGTGCCAGCAGTTACTTTACAGATACGCAGTATTTT
CASSYFTDTQYF
>TRBJ2-3|once|TRBV24-1|TRBD1
TGTGCCACCAGTGACCTGGGACAGGGGCCCACAGATACGCAGTATTTT
CATSDLGQGPTDTQYF